Following are 21 T cell receptor beta chains from one sample sequenced in a study of blood T cell repertoires in COVID-19. The assay was immunoSEQ multiplex PCR, and TCRdb's table has in-frame clones only and misses some. The table records about 480,000 clones, 88% of them present only once. Sequenced material: PBMCs or T cells enriched from blood (not recorded which). Every receptor here comes from a woman between 40 and 55 years old who had recovered from COVID-19.

This chain links TRBV6-2 or TRBV6-3 with TRBJ1-5; 10 positions match TRBD1. After removal of 5 bases from V and 4 bases from J, the junction contained 14 bases not matched to a gene. Germline values: CDR1 MNHEY, CDR2 SVGEGT. The CDR3 is 18 amino acids. CDR3 loop: CASSKDRGLIKLNQPQHF. CDR3 nucleotides: TGTGCCAGCAGTAAGGACAGGGGGTTGATTAAACTAAATCAGCCCCAGCATTTT.

The chain combines TRBV11-2 with TRBJ2-2; TRBD2 aligns across 7 bases. CDR3 length equals 16 residues. CDR1 is SGHAT and CDR2 is FQNNGV in the germline V gene. V lost 6 bases, J lost 2 bases, and 9 bases stayed unmatched. In DNA, the CDR3 is TGTGCCAGCAGATTGTCGCCGGGAGGAAACACCGGGGAGCTGTTTTTT. Its translation is CASRLSPGGNTGELFF.

The chain uses TRBV11-2 and TRBJ1-4; the match to TRBD1 covers 9 bases. V was pared by 5 bases and J by 7 bases, with 8 bases of the junction left unmatched. This CDR3 contains 15 residues. Germline assignment: CDR1 SGHAT and CDR2 FQNNGV. For the CDR3, the DNA is TGTGCCAGCAGCCTCTCGACAGGGGGAAGTGAAAAACTGTTTTTT. This codes for CASSLSTGGSEKLFF.

This clone was detected only once. The chain has TRBV7-2 and TRBJ2-3; 7 bases are shared with TRBD2. The CDR3 runs 16 residues. In germline, CDR1 is SGHTA, CDR2 FQGNSA. V lost 5 bases, J lost 1 base, and 9 bases stayed unmatched. CDR3 DNA: TGTGCCAGCAGCCTATCCGTGGGAGGGGGCACAGATACGCAGTATTTT. Protein product: CASSLSVGGGTDTQYF.

The chain combines TRBV18 with TRBJ1-4; TRBD1 matches 11 bases. The CDR3 is 16 amino acids. CDR1 KGHSH and CDR2 LQKENI come from the germline V gene. With 3 bases clipped from V and 2 bases from J, the junction kept 2 bases outside the gene matches. CDR3 residues: CASSPGTGGTNEKLFF. The DNA for the CDR3 is TGTGCCAGCTCACCCGGGACAGGGGGTACTAATGAAAAACTGTTTTTT. Full variable domain (rest looked up from reference TRBV18 and TRBJ1-4): NAGVMQNPRHLVRRRGQEARLRCSPMKGHSHVYWYRQLPEEGLKFMVYLQKENIIDESGMPKERFSAEFPKEGPSILRIQQVVRGDSAAYFCASSPGTGGTNEKLFFGSGTQLSVL.

The CDR3 coding sequence is TGTGCCAGCAGTGAATTCAGAGGAGACAGGAGGTTCTTC. It yields the protein CASSEFRGDRRFF. The J gene is TRBJ2-1, the V gene TRBV25-1; D perhaps matches TRBD1 (6 bases). Germline V lookup: CDR1 MGHDK, CDR2 SYGVNS. V was clipped by 1 base and J by 15 bases, with 16 bases between them. The CDR3 has 13 amino acids.

The rearrangement uses TRBV18 and TRBJ2-1; 10 bases line up with TRBD2. The trim removed 4 bases at V and 9 bases at J, leaving 12 bases unmatched. The CDR3 is made up of 16 amino acids. The V gene's germline CDR1 is KGHSH and CDR2 LQKENI. The CDR3 region is CASSRPLAGEVGEQFF. CDR3 nucleotide sequence: TGTGCCAGCTCACGCCCCCTAGCGGGAGAAGTTGGTGAGCAGTTCTTC. Combining the CDR3 with reference TRBV18 and TRBJ2-1 gives the whole variable domain NAGVMQNPRHLVRRRGQEARLRCSPMKGHSHVYWYRQLPEEGLKFMVYLQKENIIDESGMPKERFSAEFPKEGPSILRIQQVVRGDSAAYFCASSRPLAGEVGEQFFGPGTRLTVL.

This chain uses TRBV6-4 with TRBJ2-1; D remains unclear. V lost 7 bases and J lost 15, with 19 bases in between. The CDR3 loop spans 12 amino acids. Germline V gene lookup returns CDR1 MRHNA and CDR2 SNTAGT. CDR3 in amino acids: CASIHPPQKRFF. CDR3 nucleotide sequence: TGTGCCAGCATCCACCCCCCCCAGAAACGGTTCTTC.

This chain links TRBV7-8 with TRBJ1-3; no reliable D call. Trimming pared 7 bases from V and 1 base from J, leaving 17 bases between. The V gene's germline CDR1 is SGHVS and CDR2 FQNEAQ. This CDR3 contains 16 residues. The CDR3 sequence is CASTMGAYPSGNTIYF. Here the CDR3 DNA reads TGTGCCAGCACCATGGGAGCTTACCCATCTGGAAACACCATATATTTT.

The table lists this clone with a count of one. This rearrangement joins TRBV7-9 to TRBJ2-3, with 8 bases identical to TRBD2. The germline gives CDR1 SEHNR, CDR2 FQNEAQ (reference sequence). The CDR3 sequence is 17 residues long. Trimming took 7 bases from V and 2 from J; bases not matched to a gene: 14. The CDR3 sequence: CASKKRGTRSLTDTQYF. Written as DNA, the CDR3 is TGTGCCAGCAAAAAACGTGGGACTAGGTCCCTCACAGATACGCAGTATTTT.

The chain recombines TRBV10-2 with TRBJ1-1, with D perhaps TRBD1 (6 bases). The CDR3 totals 14 residues. Trimming removed 6 bases from V and 4 bases from J, with 15 bases in between. Germline lookup yields CDR1 WSHSY and CDR2 SAAADI. For the CDR3, the DNA is TGCGCCAGCAGACCCACTATCAGGGGCACTGAAGCTTTCTTT. It specifies CASRPTIRGTEAFF.

This rearrangement joins TRBV7-8 to TRBJ1-2; 7 bases match TRBD1. J lost 2 bases, V lost 7 bases, and 7 bases had no gene match. CDR3 length equals 14 residues. From germline, CDR1 is SGHVS and CDR2 FQNEAQ. The CDR3 here is CASTPGGQNYGYTF. CDR3 sequence (DNA): TGTGCCAGCACGCCAGGGGGGCAGAACTATGGCTACACCTTC.

This chain links TRBV5-1 with TRBJ1-2; D not certain. Germline-derived CDR1 and CDR2 are SGHRS and YFSETQ. This CDR3 region has 14 residues. Between the trimmed V and J ends, which lost 0 bases and 4 bases, there was a span of 10 bases. The DNA of the CDR3 is TGCGCCAGCAGCTTGGACACAACTACCTATGGCTACACCTTC. This translates into CASSLDTTTYGYTF.

In its sample, this clone was seen a few times. The V call is TRBV29-1, the J call TRBJ2-7, with D perhaps matching TRBD2 (6 bases). Germline loops: CDR1 SQVTM, CDR2 ANQGSEA. The CDR3 length is 13 residues. Trimming left V 7 bases short and J 7 bases short, with 20 bases between. This CDR3 is CSARVSSGGEQYF. The CDR3 DNA reads TGCAGCGCGCGCGTGTCCTCTGGGGGGGAGCAGTACTTC.

J is TRBJ2-1 and V is TRBV24-1; 10 bases match TRBD2. CDR3 length equals 15 residues. V was pared by 3 bases and J by 7 bases, with 5 bases of the junction left unmatched. Germline lookup yields CDR1 KGHDR and CDR2 SFDVKD. This chain's CDR3 is CATSDPGLAENEQFF. The CDR3 bases are TGTGCCACCAGTGATCCAGGACTAGCGGAGAATGAGCAGTTCTTC.

The chain combines TRBV6-2 or TRBV6-3 with TRBJ2-1, with 11 bases identical to TRBD2. V gave up 6 bases and J gave up 3 bases; unmatched junction bases: 4. The CDR3 has 15 amino acids. Germline values: CDR1 MNHEY, CDR2 SVGEGT. CDR3 sequence reads: CASSGLAGLYNEQFF. The DNA for the CDR3 is TGTGCCAGCAGCGGACTAGCGGGCCTCTACAATGAGCAGTTCTTC.

V usage is TRBV10-2 and J usage is TRBJ1-2; D is perhaps TRBD1 (6 bases). Per the germline V gene, CDR1 is WSHSY and CDR2 is SAAADI. V was trimmed by 3 bases and J by 10 bases, leaving 18 bases between them. This CDR3 is 14 amino acids long. The CDR3 coding sequence is TGCGCCAGCAGTGATCAGGGGAGTTTACAGTTCTACACCTTC. As protein: CASSDQGSLQFYTF.

The J gene is TRBJ2-5, the V gene TRBV3-1 (or the pseudogene TRBV3-2); TRBD2 agrees at 8 bases. The CDR3 consists of 18 residues. Germline CDR1 reads LGHDT; CDR2 reads YNNKEL (reference sequence). Trimming removed 0 bases from V and 2 bases from J; junction bases left unmatched: 11. This CDR3 reads CASSQDWTSRGGQETQYF. The DNA for the CDR3 is TGTGCCAGCAGCCAAGATTGGACTAGCCGGGGTGGGCAAGAGACCCAGTACTTC.

On this clone itself: Other DNA sequences in this specimen translate into the identical CDR3. The rearrangement uses TRBV12-3 or TRBV12-4 and TRBJ1-5; a weak D match, TRBD1 (5 bases). V lost 6 bases to trimming and J lost 4 bases, with 10 bases between them. This CDR3 contains 13 residues. Written as DNA, the CDR3 is TGTGCCAGCAGCCTGACAGATAATCAGCCCCAGCATTTT. Translation: CASSLTDNQPQHF.

V usage is TRBV6-5 and J usage is TRBJ1-1, with a tentative D call TRBD1 (5 bases). Germline assignment: CDR1 MNHEY and CDR2 SVGAGI. Trimming removed 0 bases from V and 4 bases from J, with 12 bases in between. The CDR3 covers 15 residues. The CDR3 region has the DNA TGTGCCAGCAGTTACTCCTACGGGGGTTTCACTGAAGCTTTCTTT. It codes for CASSYSYGGFTEAFF.

Note on this clone: This CDR3 is also generated by other DNA sequences in the sample. The chain joins TRBV12-5 to TRBJ1-2, with 7 bases aligning to TRBD1. The J segment lost 2 bases and the V segment lost 6 bases, leaving 3 bases of the junction unmatched. Germline CDR1 reads LGHNT; CDR2 reads FRNRAP. The CDR3 consists of 13 residues. CDR3 DNA sequence: TGTGCTAGTGGCCTACAGGGGAACTATGGCTACACCTTC. Protein sequence: CASGLQGNYGYTF.